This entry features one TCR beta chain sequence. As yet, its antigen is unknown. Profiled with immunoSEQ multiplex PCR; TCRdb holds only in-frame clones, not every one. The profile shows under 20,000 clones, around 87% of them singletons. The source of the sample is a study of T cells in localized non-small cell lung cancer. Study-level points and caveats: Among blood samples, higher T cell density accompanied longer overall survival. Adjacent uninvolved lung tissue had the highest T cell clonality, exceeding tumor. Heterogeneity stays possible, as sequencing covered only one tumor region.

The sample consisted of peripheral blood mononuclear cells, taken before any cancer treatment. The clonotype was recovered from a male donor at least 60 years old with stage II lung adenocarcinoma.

In DNA form, the CDR3 reads TGTGCCAGCAGTTCCCCCCGGGGTGGCGGGACTCAAAGAGGGTCAGCCGGGGAGCTGTTTTTT. It specifies CASSSPRGGGTQRGSAGELFF. The chain couples TRBV28 to TRBJ2-2; the D gene is possibly TRBD2 (6 bases). Trimming removed 4 bases at V and 6 bases at J, with 33 bases between. Per germline, CDR1 MDHEN and CDR2 SYDVKM. The CDR3 loop spans 21 amino acids.